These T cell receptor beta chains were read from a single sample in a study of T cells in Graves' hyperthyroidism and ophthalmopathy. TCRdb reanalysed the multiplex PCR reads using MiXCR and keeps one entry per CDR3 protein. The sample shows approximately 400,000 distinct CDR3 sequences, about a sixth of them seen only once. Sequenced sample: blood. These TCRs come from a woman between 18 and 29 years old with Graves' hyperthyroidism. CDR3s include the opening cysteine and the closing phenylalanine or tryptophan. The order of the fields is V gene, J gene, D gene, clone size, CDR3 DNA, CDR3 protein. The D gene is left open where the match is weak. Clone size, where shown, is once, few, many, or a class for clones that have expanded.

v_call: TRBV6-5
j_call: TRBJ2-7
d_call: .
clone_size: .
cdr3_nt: TGTGCCAGCAGTTACTCGGGCCCAAGCTCCTACGAGCAGTACTTC
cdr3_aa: CASSYSGPSSYEQYF

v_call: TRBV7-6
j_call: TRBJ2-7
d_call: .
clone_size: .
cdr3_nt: TGTGCCAGCAGCCCCACACCACTAGTTAGGGACGAGCAGTACTTC
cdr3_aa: CASSPTPLVRDEQYF

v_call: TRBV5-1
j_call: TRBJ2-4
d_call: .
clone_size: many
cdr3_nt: TGCGCCAGCAGCTCTGGCGGGGGCTCCGGGGACATTCAGTACTTC
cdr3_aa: CASSSGGGSGDIQYF

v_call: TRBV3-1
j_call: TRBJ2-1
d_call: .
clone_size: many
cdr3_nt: TGTGCCAGCAGCCAATCTCAGGACAGTAGCTCCTACAATGAGCAGTTCTTC
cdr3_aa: CASSQSQDSSSYNEQFF

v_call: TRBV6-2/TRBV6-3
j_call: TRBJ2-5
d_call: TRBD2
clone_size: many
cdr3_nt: TGTGCCAGCAGCGGCCGGGGGGTCCAAGAGACCCAGTACTTC
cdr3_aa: CASSGRGVQETQYF

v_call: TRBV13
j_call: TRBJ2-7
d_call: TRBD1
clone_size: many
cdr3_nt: TGTGCCAGCAGCCCCGGACAGGGGGCCGACGAGCAGTACTTC
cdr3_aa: CASSPGQGADEQYF

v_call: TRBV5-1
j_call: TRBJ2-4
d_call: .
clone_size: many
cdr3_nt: TGCGCCAGCAGCTTGAGTAACAGGCAGAACATTCAGTACTTC
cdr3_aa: CASSLSNRQNIQYF

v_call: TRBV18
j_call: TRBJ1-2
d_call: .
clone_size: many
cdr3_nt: TGTGCCAGCTCACCAAGCGGCCTAACTGCTTACTATGGCTACACCTTC
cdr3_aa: CASSPSGLTAYYGYTF

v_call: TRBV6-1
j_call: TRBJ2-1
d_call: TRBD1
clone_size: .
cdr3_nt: TGTGCCAGCAGTTTGGAGGGACAGGGGTGGAATGAGCAGTTCTTC
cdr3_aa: CASSLEGQGWNEQFF

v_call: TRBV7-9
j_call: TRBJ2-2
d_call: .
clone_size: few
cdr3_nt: TGTGCCAGCAGCTCAGAAAGCACCGGGGAGCTGTTTTTT
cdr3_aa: CASSSESTGELFF

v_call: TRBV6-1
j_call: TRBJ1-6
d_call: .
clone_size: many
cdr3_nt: TGTGCCAGCAGTGCCTCAGGCCTCGGCCCTTATAATTCACCCCTCCACTTT
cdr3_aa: CASSASGLGPYNSPLHF

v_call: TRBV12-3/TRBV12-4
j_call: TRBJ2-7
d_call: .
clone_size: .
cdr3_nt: TGTGCCAGCAGTACCGACCGATCCTACGAGCAGTACTTC
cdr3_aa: CASSTDRSYEQYF

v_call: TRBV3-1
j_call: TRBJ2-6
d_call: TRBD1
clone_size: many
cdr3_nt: TGTGCCAGCAGCCGACGACAGGGATCTCTCTCTGGGGCCAACGTCCTGACTTTC
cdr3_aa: CASSRRQGSLSGANVLTF

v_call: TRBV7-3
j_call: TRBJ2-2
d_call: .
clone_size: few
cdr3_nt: TGTGCCAGCAGCTCGGAGGGGCCCACCGGGGAGCTGTTTTTT
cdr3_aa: CASSSEGPTGELFF

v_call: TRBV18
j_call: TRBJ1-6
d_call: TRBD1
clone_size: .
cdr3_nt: TGTGCCAGCTCAGCTGGGACAGGCAAAGATTCACCCCTCCACTTT
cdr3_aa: CASSAGTGKDSPLHF

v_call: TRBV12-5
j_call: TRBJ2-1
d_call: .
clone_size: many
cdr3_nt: TGTGCTAGTGGTTTGAATTACAATGAGCAGTTCTTC
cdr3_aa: CASGLNYNEQFF

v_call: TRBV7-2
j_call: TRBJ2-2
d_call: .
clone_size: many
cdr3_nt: TGTGCCAGCAGCGAGGTCCTGAACACCGGGGAGCTGTTTTTT
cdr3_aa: CASSEVLNTGELFF

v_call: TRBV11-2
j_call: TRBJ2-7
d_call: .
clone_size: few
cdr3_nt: TGTGCCAGCAGCTTAGATCCAAGCGGGTACGAGCAGTACTTC
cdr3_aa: CASSLDPSGYEQYF

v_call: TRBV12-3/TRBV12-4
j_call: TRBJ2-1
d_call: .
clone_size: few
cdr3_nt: TGTGCCAGCAGTTTACCCCCTCAACTAGCAGAGGCTGAGCAGTTCTTC
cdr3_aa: CASSLPPQLAEAEQFF

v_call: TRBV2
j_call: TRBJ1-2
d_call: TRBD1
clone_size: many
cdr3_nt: TGTGCCAGCGGGACAGGGGTTCATGGCTACACCTTC
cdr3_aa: CASGTGVHGYTF

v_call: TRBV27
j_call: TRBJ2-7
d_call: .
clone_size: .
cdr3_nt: TGTGCCAGCAGTGGGGACCCTCCCTACGAGCAGTACTTC
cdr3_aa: CASSGDPPYEQYF

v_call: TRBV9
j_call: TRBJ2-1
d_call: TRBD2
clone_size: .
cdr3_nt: TGTGCCAGCAGCGTAGGCGGGGGGGCGGATGAGCAGTTCTTC
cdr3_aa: CASSVGGGADEQFF

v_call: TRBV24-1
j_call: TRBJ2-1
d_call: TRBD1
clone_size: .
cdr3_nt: TGTGCCACCAGCTCCGGGACAGGGGATTTCAATGAGCAGTTCTTC
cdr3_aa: CATSSGTGDFNEQFF

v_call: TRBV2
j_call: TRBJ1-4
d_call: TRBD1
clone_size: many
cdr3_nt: TGTGCCAGGAAGAGACAGGGGGGCTCGGCTAATGAAAAACTGTTTTTT
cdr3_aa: CARKRQGGSANEKLFF

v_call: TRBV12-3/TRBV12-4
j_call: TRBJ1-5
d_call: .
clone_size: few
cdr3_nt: TGTGCCAGCAGTTTTGTCGGAAACAGTCAGCCCCAGCATTTT
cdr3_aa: CASSFVGNSQPQHF

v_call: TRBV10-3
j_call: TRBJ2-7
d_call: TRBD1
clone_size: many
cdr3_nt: TGTGCCATCCGGGACAGCCCCTACGAGCAGTACTTC
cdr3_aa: CAIRDSPYEQYF

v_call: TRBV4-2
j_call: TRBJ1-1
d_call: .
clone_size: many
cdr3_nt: TGTGCCAGCAGCCAAGCGGACGGGAAGAACACTGAAGCTTTCTTT
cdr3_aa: CASSQADGKNTEAFF

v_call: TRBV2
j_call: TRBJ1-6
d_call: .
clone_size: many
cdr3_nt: TGTGCCAGCAGTGACGTGGATTCACCCCTCCACTTT
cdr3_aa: CASSDVDSPLHF

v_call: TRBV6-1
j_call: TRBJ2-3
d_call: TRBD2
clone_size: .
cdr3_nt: TGTGCCAGCAGCTACCGACTAGCGGGACCCTTAGGCACAGATACGCAGTATTTT
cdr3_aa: CASSYRLAGPLGTDTQYF

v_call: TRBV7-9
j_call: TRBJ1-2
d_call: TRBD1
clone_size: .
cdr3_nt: TGTGCCGGGGACAGGTTGGGGTATGGCTACGCCTTC
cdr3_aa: CAGDRLGYGYAF

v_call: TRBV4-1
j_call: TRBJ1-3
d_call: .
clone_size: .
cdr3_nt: TGCGCCAGCAGCCAAGTGCCGAATCAGGGAAGCTCTGGAAACACCATATATTTT
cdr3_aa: CASSQVPNQGSSGNTIYF

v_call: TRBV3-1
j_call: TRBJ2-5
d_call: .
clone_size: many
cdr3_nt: TGTGCCAGCAGCCAGAGGGGTGGACGAGAGACCCAGTACTTC
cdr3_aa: CASSQRGGRETQYF

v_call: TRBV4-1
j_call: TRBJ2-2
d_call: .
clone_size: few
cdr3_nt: TGCGCCAGCAGCCAAGTTGGTTTCGGGAGAAAGAACACCGGGGAGCTGTTTTTT
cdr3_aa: CASSQVGFGRKNTGELFF

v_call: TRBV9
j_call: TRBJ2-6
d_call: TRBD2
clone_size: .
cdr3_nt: TGTGCCAGCAGCGTAGTTCCTAGCGGGAGTTCTGGGGCCAACGTCCTGACTTTC
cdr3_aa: CASSVVPSGSSGANVLTF

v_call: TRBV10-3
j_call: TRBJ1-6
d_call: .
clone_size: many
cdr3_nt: TGTGCCATCAGTGAGTACGCGCACGGGACGGGTAATTCACCCCTCCACTTT
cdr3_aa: CAISEYAHGTGNSPLHF

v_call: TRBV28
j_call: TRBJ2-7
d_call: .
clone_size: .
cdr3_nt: TGTGCCAGCAGTTACGGGCGGGGGCCCTCCTACGAGCAGTACTTC
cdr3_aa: CASSYGRGPSYEQYF

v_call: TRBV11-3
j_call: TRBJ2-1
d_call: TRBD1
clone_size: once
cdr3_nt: TGTGCCAGCAGGTCCACAGGGGGAGATGAGCAGTTCTTC
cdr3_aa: CASRSTGGDEQFF

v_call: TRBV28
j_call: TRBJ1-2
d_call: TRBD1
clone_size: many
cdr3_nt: TGTGCCAGCAGTTTCCCCGGGACAGGGCCCTATGGCTACACCTTC
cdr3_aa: CASSFPGTGPYGYTF

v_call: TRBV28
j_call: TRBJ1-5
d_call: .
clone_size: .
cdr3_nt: TGTGCCAGCAGTTTATTGGGCCCTACCTGGAGCAATCAGCCCCAGCATTTT
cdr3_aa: CASSLLGPTWSNQPQHF

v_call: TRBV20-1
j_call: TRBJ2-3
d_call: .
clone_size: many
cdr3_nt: TGCAGTGCTGCGCCGAGGGGGGTAACAGATACGCAGTATTTT
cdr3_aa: CSAAPRGVTDTQYF

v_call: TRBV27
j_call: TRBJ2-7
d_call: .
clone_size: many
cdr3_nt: TGTGCCAGCAGTTTATCGATCGTTAGTACATTAGGGAGCGAGCAGTACTTC
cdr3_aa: CASSLSIVSTLGSEQYF

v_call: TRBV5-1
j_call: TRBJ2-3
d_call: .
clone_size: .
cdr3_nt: TGCGCCAGCAGCTTGGTGGTCGGGAGTGGGACAGATACGCAGTATTTT
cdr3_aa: CASSLVVGSGTDTQYF

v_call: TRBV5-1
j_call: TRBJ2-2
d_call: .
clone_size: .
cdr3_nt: TGCGCCAGCAGCTTGGGGGGGTCTTCCGGGGAGCTGTTTTTT
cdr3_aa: CASSLGGSSGELFF

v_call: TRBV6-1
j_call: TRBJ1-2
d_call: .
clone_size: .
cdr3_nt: TGTGCCAGCAGTAAAGAGGTGGTAACTAACTATGGCTACACCTTC
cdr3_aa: CASSKEVVTNYGYTF

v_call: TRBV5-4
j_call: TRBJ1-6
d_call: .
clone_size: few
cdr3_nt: TGTGCCAGCAGCTCCCGGGCCGGAGGATTTCCCCTCCACTTT
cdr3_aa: CASSSRAGGFPLHF

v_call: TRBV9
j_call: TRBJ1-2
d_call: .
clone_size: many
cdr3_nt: TGTGCCAGCAGCTCATCCCGGGGATCCCGCTATGGCTACACCTTC
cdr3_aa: CASSSSRGSRYGYTF

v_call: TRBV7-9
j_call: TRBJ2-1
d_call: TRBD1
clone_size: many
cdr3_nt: TGTGCCAGCAACGTCCGGGACAGGGGAATCCATGAGCAGTTCTTC
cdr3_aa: CASNVRDRGIHEQFF

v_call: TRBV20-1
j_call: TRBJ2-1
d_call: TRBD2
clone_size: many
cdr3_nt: TGCAGTGCTAGAGATAGCGGAGCGGGGGATTGGAGGAATGAGCAGTTCTTC
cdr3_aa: CSARDSGAGDWRNEQFF

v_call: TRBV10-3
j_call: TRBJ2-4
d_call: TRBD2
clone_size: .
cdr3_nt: TGTGCCCCGCTAGCGGGAGAAGGTGAAGCCAAAAACATTCAGTACTTC
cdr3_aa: CAPLAGEGEAKNIQYF

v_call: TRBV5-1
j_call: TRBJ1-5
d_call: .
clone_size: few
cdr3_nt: TGCGCCAGCAGCTTGGTGCCAGGAGGTGGTCAGCCCCAGCATTTT
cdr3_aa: CASSLVPGGGQPQHF

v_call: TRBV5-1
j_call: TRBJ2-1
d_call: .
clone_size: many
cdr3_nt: TGCGCCAGCAGCTTGGCTGGGGGGGGGCCTTACAATGAGCAGTTCTTC
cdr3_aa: CASSLAGGGPYNEQFF

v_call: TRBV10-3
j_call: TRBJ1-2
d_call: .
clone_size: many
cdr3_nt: TGTGCCATCAGTGAGTCTACCCCTAACTATGGCTACACCTTC
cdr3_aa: CAISESTPNYGYTF

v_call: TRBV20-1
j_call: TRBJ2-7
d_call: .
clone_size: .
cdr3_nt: TGCAGTGCTAGAGATCCCACTGACAGCTGGAGCTCCTACGAGCAGTACTTC
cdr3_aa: CSARDPTDSWSSYEQYF